The clone carrying this T cell receptor beta chain was found many times. Amplification of TCR beta CDR3 regions used RNA as the template. HTBI primers drove first-round RT-PCR of the TCR CDR3. TCRdb fed the multiplex PCR reads into MiXCR, producing one record per CDR3 protein. The top ten hold about 5.8% of the sample, which has approximately 600,000 distinct CDR3 sequences, over 11% seen once. Deletions cut 8 bases from V and 8 bases from J, with 13 bases between. There are 12 residues in the CDR3. Germline V gene data show CDR1 as SGHAT and CDR2 as FQNNGV. The sample comes from a study of T cells in Graves' hyperthyroidism and ophthalmopathy. Clinical symptoms, serum thyroxine, TRAb, thyroid ultrasound and orbital computed tomography established diagnosis. The sample, blood from the first hyperthyroidism diagnosis, precedes any ophthalmopathy symptoms.

The V and J genes are TRBV11-2 and TRBJ2-1; TRBD2 might be the D (7 bases). The TCR was taken from a woman under 40 with Graves' hyperthyroidism that later progressed to Graves' ophthalmopathy. Sequencing input: blood. The CDR3 here is CASDLGGDEQFF. CDR3 DNA: TGTGCCAGCGACTTAGGGGGGGATGAGCAGTTCTTC.